Listed here are 24 T cell receptor beta chains from one sample, sequenced in a study of shared clonotypes between healthy human individuals. Data came from immunoSEQ multiplex PCR; TCRdb stores just in-frame clones and leaves some out. The sample contains around 350,000 clones, around 70% of which appear only once. The sample was memory CD4+ T cells sorted from blood. The subset: CD45RA-negative fraction. The receptors derive from a man aged 25-40 years in good health.

The chain links TRBV5-1 to TRBJ2-7; D gene ambiguous. Germline values: CDR1 SGHRS, CDR2 YFSETQ. V gave up 0 bases and J gave up 2 bases, with 15 bases separating them. CDR3 length: 16 amino acids. Written as DNA, the CDR3 is TGCGCCAGCAGCTTGGATACCGGTACTCTAACCTACGAGCAGTACTTC. Translating gives CASSLDTGTLTYEQYF. Filled out from reference TRBV5-1 and TRBJ2-7, the complete variable domain reads KAGVTQTPRYLIKTRGQQVTLSCSPISGHRSVSWYQQTPGQGLQFLFEYFSETQRNKGNFPGRFSGRQFSNSRSEMNVSTLELGDSALYLCASSLDTGTLTYEQYFGPGTRLTVT.

The V gene is TRBV2, the J gene TRBJ1-5; D is ambiguous. With 5 bases removed from V and 7 bases from J, the gap between germline ends came to 12 bases. Germline CDR1 SNHLY, CDR2 FYNNEI. The CDR3 has 13 residues. CDR3 amino acids: CASSIEGKQPQHF. In nucleotides, the CDR3 is TGTGCCAGCAGTATAGAAGGGAAGCAGCCCCAGCATTTT.

This clone was found a few times. J is TRBJ1-2 and V is TRBV19, with unresolved D. V was trimmed by 3 bases and J by 2 bases, leaving 10 bases between them. The CDR3 has 14 residues. Germline V gene sequence: CDR1 LNHDA, CDR2 SQIVND (reference sequence). In DNA form, the CDR3 reads TGTGCCAGTAGTATCGCGCGGCCGAACTATGGCTACACCTTC. Its protein is CASSIARPNYGYTF.

This sequence joins TRBV30 and TRBJ1-2, with unresolved D. The germline V and J ends were trimmed by 4 bases and 4 bases, with 16 bases remaining between them. This CDR3 has 14 residues. Looked up from germline, CDR1 is GTSNPN and CDR2 is SVGIG (reference sequence). The CDR3 sequence: CAWMSPAGSYGYTF. CDR3 DNA: TGTGCCTGGATGTCGCCCGCCGGGAGCTATGGCTACACCTTC.

The chain uses TRBV6-1 and TRBJ1-1; the D gene is possibly TRBD1 (5 bases). V lost 2 bases to trimming and J lost 4 bases, with 11 bases between them. The CDR3 is 14 amino acids. Germline V lookup: CDR1 MNHNS, CDR2 SASEGT. The CDR3 is CASSESRVSTEAFF. The CDR3 DNA reads TGTGCCAGCAGTGAAAGCAGGGTAAGCACTGAAGCTTTCTTT.

There are a few counts of this clone. The chain links TRBV6-1 to TRBJ2-5; 9 bases align to TRBD1. J gave up 4 bases and V 6 bases, and 6 bases lay outside the gene matches. Germline-derived CDR1 and CDR2 are MNHNS and SASEGT. The CDR3 extends over 14 amino acids. The DNA of the CDR3 is TGTGCCAGCAGCCGACAGGGGGAAGGAGAGACCCAGTACTTC. It codes for CASSRQGEGETQYF.

The chain is built from TRBV11-3 and TRBJ1-4; no clear D gene. The germline V and J ends were trimmed by 0 bases and 8 bases, with 13 bases remaining between them. Germline values: CDR1 SGHNT, CDR2 YENEEA. The length of the CDR3 is 15 residues. The DNA for the CDR3 is TGTGCCAGCAGCTTAGATGCCGGGAAGACAGAAAAACTGTTTTTT. It specifies CASSLDAGKTEKLFF.

J is TRBJ2-3 and V is TRBV29-1, with TRBD1 identical over 9 bases. With V trimmed by 3 bases and J by 1 base, 5 bases remained unmatched. The CDR3 has 15 amino acids. Germline V gene sequence: CDR1 SQVTM, CDR2 ANQGSEA. For the CDR3, the DNA is TGCAGCGTTGAGCAAAGGGACAGGGGCACAGATACGCAGTATTTT. This translates into CSVEQRDRGTDTQYF.

This clone appeared a single time. The gene calls are TRBV29-1 and TRBJ1-3; TRBD1 matches at 11 bases. Germline V CDR1 and CDR2: SQVTM, ANQGSEA. V dropped 7 bases and J dropped 4; count of bases not matched to a gene: 6. This CDR3 is 14 amino acids long. The DNA of the CDR3 is TGCAGCGCTGGACAGGGGGCAGGAGGAAACACCATATATTTT. Its translation is CSAGQGAGGNTIYF. The variable domain in full, with the rest retrieved from reference TRBV29-1 and TRBJ1-3, is SAVISQKPSRDICQRGTSLTIQCQVDSQVTMMFWYRQQPGQSLTLIATANQGSEATYESGFVIDKFPISRPNLTFSTLTVSNMSPEDSSIYLCSAGQGAGGNTIYFGEGSWLTVV.

The chain couples TRBV11-2 to TRBJ2-3; the D is unclear. The V gene's germline CDR1 is SGHAT and CDR2 FQNNGV. This CDR3 region has 16 residues. Trimming shortened V by 5 bases and J by 4 bases, and 19 bases separated the two germline ends. CDR3 nucleotide sequence: TGTGCCAGCAGCCAAGACGGAGTCGCGGTTGCAGATACGCAGTATTTT. Translated: CASSQDGVAVADTQYF.

The sample holds one count of this clone. This chain connects TRBV18 to TRBJ2-1; D is uncertain. Trimming shortened V by 1 base and J by 5 bases, and 6 bases separated the two germline ends. Germline V gene data show CDR1 as KGHSH and CDR2 as LQKENI. The CDR3 runs to 13 residues. The DNA of the CDR3 is TGTGCCAGCTCACCACAGGCTAACAATGAGCAGTTCTTC. It is translated as CASSPQANNEQFF. The complete variable domain, with remaining parts taken from reference TRBV18 and TRBJ2-1, reads NAGVMQNPRHLVRRRGQEARLRCSPMKGHSHVYWYRQLPEEGLKFMVYLQKENIIDESGMPKERFSAEFPKEGPSILRIQQVVRGDSAAYFCASSPQANNEQFFGPGTRLTVL.

The genes are TRBV10-2 and TRBJ1-1, with D unresolved. The CDR3 has 13 residues. The V end lost 2 bases, the J end lost 5 bases, and 9 bases lay between the germline ends. From germline, CDR1 is WSHSY and CDR2 SAAADI. CDR3: CASSEQIRTEAFF. DNA for the CDR3: TGCGCCAGCAGTGAGCAGATACGGACTGAAGCTTTCTTT.

The chain employs TRBV10-3 and TRBJ1-6, with TRBD1 matching 8 bases. J gave up 9 bases and V 11 bases, and 18 bases lay outside the gene matches. The germline CDR1 and CDR2 sequences are ENHRY and SYGVKD. This CDR3 contains 16 residues. The CDR3 DNA sequence: TGTGCCCACCGGGCAGGGGGCGGTGATACTCCTTCACCCCTCCACTTT. Residues: CAHRAGGGDTPSPLHF.

The V call is TRBV30, the J call TRBJ1-3; D unresolved. Looked up from germline, CDR1 is GTSNPN and CDR2 is SVGIG (reference sequence). The germline V and J ends were trimmed by 3 bases and 1 base, with 10 bases remaining between them. This CDR3 is 14 amino acids long. The CDR3 here is CAWRPRTSGNTIYF. The CDR3 nucleotides are TGTGCCTGGAGACCCAGGACGTCTGGAAACACCATATATTTT.

This rearrangement joins TRBV7-2 to TRBJ2-5; no definite D call. The germline V gene encodes CDR1 SGHTA and CDR2 FQGNSA. This CDR3 is 15 amino acids long. Between the trimmed V and J ends, which lost 4 bases and 6 bases, there was a span of 18 bases. The CDR3 DNA sequence: TGTGCCAGCAGCTCAATACCAATAGGTGCTCAGACCCAGTACTTC. Its protein is CASSSIPIGAQTQYF.

The sample holds many counts of this clone. The chain joins TRBV6-1 to TRBJ1-2; perhaps TRBD1 as D (5 bases). This CDR3 region has 14 residues. Germline lookup yields CDR1 MNHNS and CDR2 SASEGT. The germline V and J ends were trimmed by 0 bases and 5 bases, with 10 bases remaining between them. Here the CDR3 DNA reads TGTGCCAGCAGTGAAGCTTTCAGGGAATATGGCTACACCTTC. Translated: CASSEAFREYGYTF.

The sample holds many counts of this clone. The chain joins TRBV6-1 to TRBJ2-5; D not resolved. Germline loops: CDR1 MNHNS, CDR2 SASEGT. V lost 10 bases, J lost 7 bases, and 19 bases lay in between. The CDR3 contains 13 residues. The CDR3 DNA reads TGTGCCATCCTTCCCACTCAGTCGGGGACCCAGTACTTC. This encodes CAILPTQSGTQYF.

The genes are TRBV9 and TRBJ2-7; 16 bases agree with TRBD2. The germline V gene has CDR1 SGDLS and CDR2 YYNGEE. Trimming at V came to 4 bases and at J to 7 bases, leaving 11 bases not matched to a gene. The CDR3 is 17 residues long. CDR3 sequence: CASSSNSGTSGRGEQYF. DNA of the CDR3: TGTGCCAGCAGCTCGAACTCGGGGACTAGCGGGAGGGGAGAGCAGTACTTC.

The genes are TRBV18 and TRBJ1-2; a possible D gene is TRBD1 (5 bases). CDR1 is KGHSH, CDR2 LQKENI, per germline. The V and J ends lost 5 bases and 4 bases respectively, with 14 bases between them. The CDR3 extends over 14 amino acids. CDR3 protein: CASSGNDRSYGYTF. CDR3 bases: TGTGCCAGCTCAGGAAATGACAGATCCTATGGCTACACCTTC.

The chain uses TRBV2 and TRBJ2-7; no reliable D call. Germline assignment: CDR1 SNHLY and CDR2 FYNNEI. The CDR3 has 10 residues. V was trimmed by 8 bases and J by 4 bases, leaving 6 bases between them. The CDR3 nucleotides read TGTGCCAGCGTCCAGTACGAGCAGTACTTC. Its translation: CASVQYEQYF.

The V gene is TRBV5-1, the J gene TRBJ2-7, with D hard to call. The V gene's germline CDR1 is SGHRS and CDR2 YFSETQ. The CDR3 covers 14 residues. The V end was cut by 3 bases, the J end by 4 bases, with 14 bases between. CDR3 protein: CASSSAGGAYEQYF. The CDR3, as DNA: TGCGCCAGCAGCTCCGCTGGCGGAGCTTACGAGCAGTACTTC.

This clone has ten or more counts. V usage is TRBV7-2 and J usage is TRBJ2-1; possibly TRBD1 for D (6 bases). Trimming cost V 1 base and J 6 bases, with 7 bases left between them. Germline V lookup: CDR1 SGHTA, CDR2 FQGNSA. The CDR3 runs 13 residues. CDR3 sequence reads: CASSLDRVNEQFF. In DNA form, the CDR3 reads TGTGCCAGCAGCTTAGACAGGGTCAATGAGCAGTTCTTC.

The rearrangement joins TRBV5-1 to TRBJ2-1; D not resolved. Per the germline V gene, CDR1 is SGHRS and CDR2 is YFSETQ. CDR3 size: 14 residues. V lost 0 bases and J 2 bases, leaving 6 bases between the germline ends. This CDR3 is CASSLGDTYNEQFF. CDR3 nucleotide sequence: TGCGCCAGCAGCTTGGGGGATACCTACAATGAGCAGTTCTTC. The full variable domain, its missing parts supplied by reference TRBV5-1 and TRBJ2-1, is KAGVTQTPRYLIKTRGQQVTLSCSPISGHRSVSWYQQTPGQGLQFLFEYFSETQRNKGNFPGRFSGRQFSNSRSEMNVSTLELGDSALYLCASSLGDTYNEQFFGPGTRLTVL.

V and J are TRBV13 and TRBJ1-3, with TRBD1 matching over 9 bases. V lost 5 bases and J lost 2; bases outside the gene matches: 4. The CDR3 totals 15 residues. Germline CDR1 reads PRHDT; CDR2 reads FYEKMQ (reference sequence). In nucleotides, the CDR3 is TGTGCCAGCAGCCACAGGGGGCTGACTGGAAACACCATATATTTT. This encodes CASSHRGLTGNTIYF.